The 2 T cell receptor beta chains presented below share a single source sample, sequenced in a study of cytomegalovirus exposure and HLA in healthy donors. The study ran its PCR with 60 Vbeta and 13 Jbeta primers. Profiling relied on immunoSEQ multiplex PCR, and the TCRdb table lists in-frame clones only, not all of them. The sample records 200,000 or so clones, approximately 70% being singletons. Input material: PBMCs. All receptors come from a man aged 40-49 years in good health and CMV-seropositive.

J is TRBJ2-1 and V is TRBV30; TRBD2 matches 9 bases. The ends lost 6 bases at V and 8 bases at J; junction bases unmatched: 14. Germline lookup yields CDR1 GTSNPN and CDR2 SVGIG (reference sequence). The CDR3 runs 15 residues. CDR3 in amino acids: CACPLLGTSKDEQFF. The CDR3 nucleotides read TGTGCCTGCCCCCTGCTCGGGACTAGCAAGGATGAGCAGTTCTTC.

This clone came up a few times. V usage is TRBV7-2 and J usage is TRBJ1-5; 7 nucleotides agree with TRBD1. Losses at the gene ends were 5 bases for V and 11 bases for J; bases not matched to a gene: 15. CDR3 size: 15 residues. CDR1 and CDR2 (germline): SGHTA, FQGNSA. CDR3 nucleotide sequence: TGTGCCAGCAGCCCAGGACAGGTGGCGGGTAGGGCCCAGCATTTT. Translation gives CASSPGQVAGRAQHF.